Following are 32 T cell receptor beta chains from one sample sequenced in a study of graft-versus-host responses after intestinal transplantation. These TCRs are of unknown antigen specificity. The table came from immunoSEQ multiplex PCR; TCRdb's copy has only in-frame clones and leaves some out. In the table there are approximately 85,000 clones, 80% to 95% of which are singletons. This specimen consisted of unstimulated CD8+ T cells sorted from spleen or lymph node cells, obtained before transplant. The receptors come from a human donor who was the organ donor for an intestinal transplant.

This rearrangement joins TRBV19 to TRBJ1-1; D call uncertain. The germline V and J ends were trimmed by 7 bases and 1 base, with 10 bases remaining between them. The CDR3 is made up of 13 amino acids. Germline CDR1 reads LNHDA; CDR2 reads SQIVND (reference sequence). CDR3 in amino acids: CASIPTTNTEAFF. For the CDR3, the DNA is TGTGCCAGTATCCCCACTACGAACACTGAAGCTTTCTTT.

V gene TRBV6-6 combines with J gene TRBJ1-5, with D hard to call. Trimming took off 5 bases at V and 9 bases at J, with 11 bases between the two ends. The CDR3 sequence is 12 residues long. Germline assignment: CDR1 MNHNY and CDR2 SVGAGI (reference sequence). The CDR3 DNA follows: TGTGCCAGCAGTCCCCAAGGAGGGCCCCAGCATTTT. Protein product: CASSPQGGPQHF.

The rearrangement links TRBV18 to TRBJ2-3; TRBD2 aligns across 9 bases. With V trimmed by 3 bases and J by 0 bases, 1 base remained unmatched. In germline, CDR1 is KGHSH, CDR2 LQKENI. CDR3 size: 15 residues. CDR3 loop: CASSPLAGSTDTQYF. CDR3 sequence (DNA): TGTGCCAGCTCACCGCTAGCGGGGAGCACAGATACGCAGTATTTT.

CDR3: CASSLLAGGGNYEQYF. CDR3 sequence (DNA): TGTGCCAGCAGCTTACTAGCGGGAGGGGGGAACTACGAGCAGTACTTC. The J gene is TRBJ2-7, the V gene TRBV7-9, with 12 positions matching TRBD2. J lost 3 bases, V lost 2 bases, and 5 bases had no gene match. Per the germline V gene, CDR1 is SEHNR and CDR2 is FQNEAQ (reference sequence). There are 16 residues in the CDR3.

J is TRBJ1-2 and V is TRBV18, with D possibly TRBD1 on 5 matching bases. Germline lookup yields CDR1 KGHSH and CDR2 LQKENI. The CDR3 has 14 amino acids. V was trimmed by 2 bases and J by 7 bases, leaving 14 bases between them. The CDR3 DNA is TGTGCCAGCTCACCAGGGGCAGAAGTCTTTGGCTACACCTTC. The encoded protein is CASSPGAEVFGYTF.

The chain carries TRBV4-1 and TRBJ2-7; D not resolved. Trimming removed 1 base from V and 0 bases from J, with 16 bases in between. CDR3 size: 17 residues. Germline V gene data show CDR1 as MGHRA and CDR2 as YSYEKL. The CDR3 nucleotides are TGCGCCAGCAGCCAAGCTTTCGTTGTACAAAACTCCTACGAGCAGTACTTC. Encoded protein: CASSQAFVVQNSYEQYF.

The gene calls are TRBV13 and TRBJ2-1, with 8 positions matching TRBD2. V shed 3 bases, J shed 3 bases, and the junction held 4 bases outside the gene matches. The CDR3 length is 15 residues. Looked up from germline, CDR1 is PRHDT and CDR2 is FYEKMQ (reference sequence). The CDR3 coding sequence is TGTGCCAGCAGCTTCTGGCGGGAGGTCTACAATGAGCAGTTCTTC. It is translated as CASSFWREVYNEQFF. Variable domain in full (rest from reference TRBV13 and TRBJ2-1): AAGVIQSPRHLIKEKRETATLKCYPIPRHDTVYWYQQGPGQDPQFLISFYEKMQSDKGSIPDRFSAQQFSDYHSELNMSSLELGDSALYFCASSFWREVYNEQFFGPGTRLTVL.

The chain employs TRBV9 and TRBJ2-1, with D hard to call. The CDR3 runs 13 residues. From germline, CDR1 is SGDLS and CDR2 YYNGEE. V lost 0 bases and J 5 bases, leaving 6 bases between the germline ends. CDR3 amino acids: CASSVGRNNEQFF. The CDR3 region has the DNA TGTGCCAGCAGCGTAGGGCGGAACAATGAGCAGTTCTTC.

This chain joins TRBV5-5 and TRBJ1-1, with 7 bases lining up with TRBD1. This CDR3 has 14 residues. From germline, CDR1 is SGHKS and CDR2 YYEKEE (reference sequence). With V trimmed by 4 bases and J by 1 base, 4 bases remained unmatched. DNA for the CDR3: TGTGCCAGCAGCCTGACAGGGAGGAACACTGAAGCTTTCTTT. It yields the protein CASSLTGRNTEAFF. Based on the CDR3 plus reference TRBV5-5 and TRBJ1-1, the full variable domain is DAGVTQSPTHLIKTRGQQVTLRCSPISGHKSVSWYQQVLGQGPQFIFQYYEKEERGRGNFPDRFSARQFPNYSSELNVNALLLGDSALYLCASSLTGRNTEAFFGQGTRLTVV.

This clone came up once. This chain's CDR3 is CASSLARGANNEQFF. DNA for the CDR3: TGTGCCAGCAGTTTGGCCAGGGGTGCTAATAATGAGCAGTTCTTC. This chain uses TRBV27 with TRBJ2-1; possibly TRBD1 for D (6 bases). Germline lookup yields CDR1 MNHEY and CDR2 SMNVEV (reference sequence). The CDR3 runs to 15 residues. V was cut by 3 bases and J by 7 bases, with 16 bases left in between.

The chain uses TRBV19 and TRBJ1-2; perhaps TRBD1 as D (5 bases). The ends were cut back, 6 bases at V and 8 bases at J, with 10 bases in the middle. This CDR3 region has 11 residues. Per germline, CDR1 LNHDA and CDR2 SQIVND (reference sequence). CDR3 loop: CASSPGEGYTF. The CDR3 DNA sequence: TGTGCCAGTAGCCCGGGGGAAGGCTACACCTTC.

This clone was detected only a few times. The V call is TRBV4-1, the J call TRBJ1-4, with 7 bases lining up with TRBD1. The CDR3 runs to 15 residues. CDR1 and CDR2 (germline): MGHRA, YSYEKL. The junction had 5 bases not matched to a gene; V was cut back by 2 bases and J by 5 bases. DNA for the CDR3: TGCGCCAGCAGCCAACCGGGACAGCTAAATGAAAAACTGTTTTTT. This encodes CASSQPGQLNEKLFF.

This chain's CDR3 is CAISAVLDSTGNEQFF. CDR3 nucleotides: TGTGCCATCAGTGCGGTACTGGACAGTACCGGTAATGAGCAGTTCTTC. This rearrangement joins TRBV10-3 to TRBJ2-1; TRBD1 might be the D (6 bases). The germline V gene has CDR1 ENHRY and CDR2 SYGVKD. V was shortened by 4 bases and J by 7 bases, with 20 bases between the two germline ends. The CDR3 covers 16 residues.

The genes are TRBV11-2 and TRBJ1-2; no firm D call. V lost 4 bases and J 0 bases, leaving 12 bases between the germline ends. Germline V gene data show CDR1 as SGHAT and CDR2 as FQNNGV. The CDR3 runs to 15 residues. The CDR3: CASSSLGPTNYGYTF. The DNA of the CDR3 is TGTGCCAGCAGCTCCCTGGGCCCGACTAACTATGGCTACACCTTC.

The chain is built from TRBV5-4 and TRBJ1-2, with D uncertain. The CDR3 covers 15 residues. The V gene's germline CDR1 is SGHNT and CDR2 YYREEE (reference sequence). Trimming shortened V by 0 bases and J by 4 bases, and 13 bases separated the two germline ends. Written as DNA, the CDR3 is TGTGCCAGCAGCTTGGATCCCGGAGCTTTCTATGGCTACACCTTC. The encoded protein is CASSLDPGAFYGYTF.

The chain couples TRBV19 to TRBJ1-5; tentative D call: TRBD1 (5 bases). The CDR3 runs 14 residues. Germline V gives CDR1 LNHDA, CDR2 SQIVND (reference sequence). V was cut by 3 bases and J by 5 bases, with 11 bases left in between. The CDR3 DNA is TGTGCCAGTAGTATTCTGGGGCCGTATCAGCCCCAGCATTTT. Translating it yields CASSILGPYQPQHF.

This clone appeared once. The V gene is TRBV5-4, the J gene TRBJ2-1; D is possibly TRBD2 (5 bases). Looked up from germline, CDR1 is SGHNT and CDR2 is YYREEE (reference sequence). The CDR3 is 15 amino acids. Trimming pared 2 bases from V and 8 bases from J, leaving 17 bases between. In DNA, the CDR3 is TGTGCCAGCAGCTTTGCTAGCCGCAATCCCGATGAGCAGTTCTTC. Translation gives CASSFASRNPDEQFF.

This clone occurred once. The CDR3 spells CASSSPGLAGRVRAGELFF. CDR3 DNA sequence: TGTGCCAGCAGTTCCCCGGGACTAGCGGGAAGGGTTAGGGCCGGGGAGCTGTTTTTT. This rearrangement joins TRBV28 to TRBJ2-2; 13 nucleotides line up with TRBD2. The junction had 14 bases not matched to a gene; V was cut back by 4 bases and J by 6 bases. The CDR3 extends over 19 amino acids. Germline V gene lookup returns CDR1 MDHEN and CDR2 SYDVKM.

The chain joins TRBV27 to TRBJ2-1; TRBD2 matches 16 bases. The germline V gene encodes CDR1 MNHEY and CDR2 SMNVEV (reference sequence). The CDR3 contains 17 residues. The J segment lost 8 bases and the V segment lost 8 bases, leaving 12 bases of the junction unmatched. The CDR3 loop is CASYPGLAGGRADEQFF. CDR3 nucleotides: TGTGCCAGCTATCCGGGACTAGCGGGAGGGAGGGCGGATGAGCAGTTCTTC.

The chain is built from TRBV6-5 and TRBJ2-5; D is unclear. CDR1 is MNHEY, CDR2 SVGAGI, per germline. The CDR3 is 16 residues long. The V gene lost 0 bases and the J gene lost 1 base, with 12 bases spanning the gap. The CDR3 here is CASSYSTIPAQETQYF. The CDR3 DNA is TGTGCCAGCAGTTACTCGACAATCCCGGCCCAAGAGACCCAGTACTTC.

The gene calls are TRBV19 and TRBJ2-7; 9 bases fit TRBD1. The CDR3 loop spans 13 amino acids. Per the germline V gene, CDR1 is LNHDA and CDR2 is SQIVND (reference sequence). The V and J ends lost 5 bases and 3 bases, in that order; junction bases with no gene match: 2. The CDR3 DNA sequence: TGTGCCAGTAGTCCGACAGGGGGCTACGAGCAGTACTTC. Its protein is CASSPTGGYEQYF. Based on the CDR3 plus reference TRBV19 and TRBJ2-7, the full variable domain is DGGITQSPKYLFRKEGQNVTLSCEQNLNHDAMYWYRQDPGQGLRLIYYSQIVNDFQKGDIAEGYSVSREKKESFPLTVTSAQKNPTAFYLCASSPTGGYEQYFGPGTRLTVT.

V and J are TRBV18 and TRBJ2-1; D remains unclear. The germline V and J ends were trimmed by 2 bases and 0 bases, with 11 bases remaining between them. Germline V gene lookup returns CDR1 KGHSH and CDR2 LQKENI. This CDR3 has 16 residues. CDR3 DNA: TGTGCCAGCTCACCAGTAGCTGCCGGCTCCTACAATGAGCAGTTCTTC. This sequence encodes CASSPVAAGSYNEQFF.

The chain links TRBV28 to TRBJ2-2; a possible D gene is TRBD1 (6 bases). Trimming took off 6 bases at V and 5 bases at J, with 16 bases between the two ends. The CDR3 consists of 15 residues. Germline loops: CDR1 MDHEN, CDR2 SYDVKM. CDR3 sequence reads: CASSSGTLSTGELFF. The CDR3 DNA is TGTGCCAGCAGCTCCGGGACACTCTCGACCGGGGAGCTGTTTTTT. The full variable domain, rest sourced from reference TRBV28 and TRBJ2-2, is DVKVTQSSRYLVKRTGEKVFLECVQDMDHENMFWYRQDPGLGLRLIYFSYDVKMKEKGDIPEGYSVSREKKERFSLILESASTNQTSMYLCASSSGTLSTGELFFGEGSRLTVL.

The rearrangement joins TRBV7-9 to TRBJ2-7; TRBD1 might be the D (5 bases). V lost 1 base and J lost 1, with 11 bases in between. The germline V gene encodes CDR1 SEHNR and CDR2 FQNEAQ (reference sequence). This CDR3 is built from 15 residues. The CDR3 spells CASSLGGRLSYEQYF. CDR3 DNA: TGTGCCAGCAGCTTAGGGGGCCGCCTTTCCTACGAGCAGTACTTC.

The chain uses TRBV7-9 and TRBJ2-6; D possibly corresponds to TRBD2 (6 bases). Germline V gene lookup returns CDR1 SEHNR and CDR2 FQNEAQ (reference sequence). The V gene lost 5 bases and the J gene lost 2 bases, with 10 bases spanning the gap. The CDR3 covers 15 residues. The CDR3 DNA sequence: TGTGCCAGCAGCCCAGGGACTGCTGGGGCCAACGTCCTGACTTTC. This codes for CASSPGTAGANVLTF.

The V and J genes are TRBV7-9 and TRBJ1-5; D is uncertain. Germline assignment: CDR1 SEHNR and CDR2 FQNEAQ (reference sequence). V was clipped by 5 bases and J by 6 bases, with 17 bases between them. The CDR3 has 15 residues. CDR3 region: CASSLGREEGQPQHF. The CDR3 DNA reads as TGTGCCAGCAGCCTCGGACGGGAGGAGGGTCAGCCCCAGCATTTT.

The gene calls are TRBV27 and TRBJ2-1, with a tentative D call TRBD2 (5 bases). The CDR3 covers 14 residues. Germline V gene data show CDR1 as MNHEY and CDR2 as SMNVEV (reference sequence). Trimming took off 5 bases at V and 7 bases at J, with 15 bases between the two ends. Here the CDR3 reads CASSARVGENEQFF. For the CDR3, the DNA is TGTGCCAGCAGTGCTCGGGTTGGGGAGAATGAGCAGTTCTTC.

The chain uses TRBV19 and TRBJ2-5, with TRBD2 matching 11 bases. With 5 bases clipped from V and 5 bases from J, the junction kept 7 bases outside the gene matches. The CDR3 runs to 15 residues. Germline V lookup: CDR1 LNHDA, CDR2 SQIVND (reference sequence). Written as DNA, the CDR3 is TGTGCCAGTAGTGGCACTAGCGGGAGAGGGGAGACCCAGTACTTC. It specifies CASSGTSGRGETQYF.

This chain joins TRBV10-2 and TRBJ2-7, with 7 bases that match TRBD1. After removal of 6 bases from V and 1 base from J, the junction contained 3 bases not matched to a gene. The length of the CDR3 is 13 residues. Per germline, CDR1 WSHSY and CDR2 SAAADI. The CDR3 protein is CASRTGQSYEQYF. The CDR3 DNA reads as TGCGCCAGCAGAACGGGACAGTCCTACGAGCAGTACTTC.

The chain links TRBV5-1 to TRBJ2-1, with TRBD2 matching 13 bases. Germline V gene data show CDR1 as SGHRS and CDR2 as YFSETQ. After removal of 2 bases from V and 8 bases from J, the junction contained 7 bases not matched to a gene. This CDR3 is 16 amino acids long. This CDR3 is CASSLGLAGEGYEQFF. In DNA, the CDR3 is TGCGCCAGCAGCTTAGGACTAGCGGGAGAAGGGTATGAGCAGTTCTTC.

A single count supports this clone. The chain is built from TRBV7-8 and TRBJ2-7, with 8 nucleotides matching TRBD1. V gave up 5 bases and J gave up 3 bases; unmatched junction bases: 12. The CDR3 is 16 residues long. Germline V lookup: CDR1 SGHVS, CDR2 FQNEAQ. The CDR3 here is CASSLSAGTGNYEQYF. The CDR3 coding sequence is TGTGCCAGCAGCCTTTCCGCCGGGACAGGAAACTACGAGCAGTACTTC.

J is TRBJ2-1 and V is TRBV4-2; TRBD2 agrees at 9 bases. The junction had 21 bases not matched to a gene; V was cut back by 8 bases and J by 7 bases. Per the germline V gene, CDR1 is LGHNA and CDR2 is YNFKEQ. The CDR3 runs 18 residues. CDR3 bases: TGTGCCAGCTGTTCCTCATTAGCGGGAGCCAGGGCGGGGAATGAGCAGTTCTTC. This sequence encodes CASCSSLAGARAGNEQFF.